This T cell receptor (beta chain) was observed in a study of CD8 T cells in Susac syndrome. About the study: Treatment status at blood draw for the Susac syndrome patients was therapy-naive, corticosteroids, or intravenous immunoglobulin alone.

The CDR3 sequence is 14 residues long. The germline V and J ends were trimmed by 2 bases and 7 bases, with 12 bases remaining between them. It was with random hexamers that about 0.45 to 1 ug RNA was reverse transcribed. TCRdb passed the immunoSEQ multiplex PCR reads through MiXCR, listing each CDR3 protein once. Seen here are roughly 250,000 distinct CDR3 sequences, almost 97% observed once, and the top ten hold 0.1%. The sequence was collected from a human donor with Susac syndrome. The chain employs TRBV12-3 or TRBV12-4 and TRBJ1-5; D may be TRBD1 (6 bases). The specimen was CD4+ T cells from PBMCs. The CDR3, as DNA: TGTGCCAGCAGTTTATTAGGGGGTAAGCAGCCCCAGCATTTT. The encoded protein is CASSLLGGKQPQHF.